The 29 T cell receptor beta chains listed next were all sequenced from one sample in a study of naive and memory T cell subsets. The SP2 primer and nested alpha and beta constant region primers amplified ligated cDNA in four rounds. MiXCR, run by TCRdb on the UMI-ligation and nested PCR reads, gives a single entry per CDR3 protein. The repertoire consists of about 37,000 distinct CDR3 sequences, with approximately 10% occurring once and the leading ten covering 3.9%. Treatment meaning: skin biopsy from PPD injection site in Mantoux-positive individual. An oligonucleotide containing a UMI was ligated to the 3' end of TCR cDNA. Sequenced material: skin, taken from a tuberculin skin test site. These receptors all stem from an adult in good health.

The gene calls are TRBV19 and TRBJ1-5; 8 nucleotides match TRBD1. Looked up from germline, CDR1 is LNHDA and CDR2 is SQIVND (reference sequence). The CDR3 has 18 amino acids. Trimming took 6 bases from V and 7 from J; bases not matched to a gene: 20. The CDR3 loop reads CASSLQHSTGAMGQPQHF. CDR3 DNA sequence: TGTGCCAGTAGCCTTCAACATTCGACAGGGGCCATGGGGCAGCCCCAGCATTTT.

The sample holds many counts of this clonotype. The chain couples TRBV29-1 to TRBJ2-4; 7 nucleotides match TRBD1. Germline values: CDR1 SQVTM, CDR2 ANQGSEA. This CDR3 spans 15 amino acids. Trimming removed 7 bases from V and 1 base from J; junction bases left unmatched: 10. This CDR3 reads CSDHGQAAAKNIQYF. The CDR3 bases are TGCAGCGACCACGGACAGGCCGCGGCCAAAAACATTCAGTACTTC.

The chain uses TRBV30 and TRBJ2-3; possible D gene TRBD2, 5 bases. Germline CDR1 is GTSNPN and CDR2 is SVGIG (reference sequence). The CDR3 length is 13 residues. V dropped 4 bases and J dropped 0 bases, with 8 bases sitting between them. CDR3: CAWNAGSTDTQYF. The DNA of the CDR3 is TGTGCCTGGAACGCGGGTAGCACAGATACGCAGTATTTT. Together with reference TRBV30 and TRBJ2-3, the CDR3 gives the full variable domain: SQTIHQWPATLVQPVGSPLSLECTVEGTSNPNLYWYRQAAGRGLQLLFYSVGIGQISSEVPQNLSASRPQDRQFILSSKKLLLSDSGFYLCAWNAGSTDTQYFGPGTRLTVL.

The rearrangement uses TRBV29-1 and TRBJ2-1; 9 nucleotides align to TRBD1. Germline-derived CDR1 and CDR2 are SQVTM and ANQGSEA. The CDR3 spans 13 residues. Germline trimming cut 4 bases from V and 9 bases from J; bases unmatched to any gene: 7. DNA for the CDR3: TGCAGCGTTGTAGTACAGGGGGCTGGTGAGCAGTTCTTC. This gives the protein CSVVVQGAGEQFF.

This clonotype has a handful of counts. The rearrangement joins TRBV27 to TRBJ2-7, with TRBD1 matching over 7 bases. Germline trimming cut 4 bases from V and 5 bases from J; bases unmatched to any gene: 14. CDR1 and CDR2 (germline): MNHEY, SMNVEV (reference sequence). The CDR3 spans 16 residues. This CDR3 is CASSSRWSIGGDEQYF. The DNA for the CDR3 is TGTGCCAGCAGTTCCCGGTGGTCAATAGGGGGCGACGAGCAGTACTTC.

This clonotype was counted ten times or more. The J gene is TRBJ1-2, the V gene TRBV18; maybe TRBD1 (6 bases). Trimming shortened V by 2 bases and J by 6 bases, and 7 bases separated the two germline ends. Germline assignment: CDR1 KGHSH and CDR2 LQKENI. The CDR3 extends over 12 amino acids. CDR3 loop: CASSPSGDGYTF. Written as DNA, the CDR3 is TGTGCCAGCTCACCATCAGGGGATGGCTACACCTTC.

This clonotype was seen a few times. The CDR3 here is CASTRGAQRGTEAFF. Written as DNA, the CDR3 is TGTGCCAGCACCAGGGGGGCACAACGGGGCACTGAAGCTTTCTTT. V usage is TRBV7-2 and J usage is TRBJ1-1; 7 bases are shared with TRBD1. With 7 bases clipped from V and 4 bases from J, the junction kept 12 bases outside the gene matches. This CDR3 has 15 residues. Germline V CDR1 and CDR2: SGHTA, FQGNSA.

In DNA form, the CDR3 reads TGCAGCGTTGGGGTGGGCAGGTACTCTGAAGCTTTCTTT. Protein product: CSVGVGRYSEAFF. The chain recombines TRBV29-1 with TRBJ1-1; the D is unclear. The ends were cut back, 4 bases at V and 6 bases at J, with 15 bases in the middle. Per the germline V gene, CDR1 is SQVTM and CDR2 is ANQGSEA. CDR3 size: 13 residues.

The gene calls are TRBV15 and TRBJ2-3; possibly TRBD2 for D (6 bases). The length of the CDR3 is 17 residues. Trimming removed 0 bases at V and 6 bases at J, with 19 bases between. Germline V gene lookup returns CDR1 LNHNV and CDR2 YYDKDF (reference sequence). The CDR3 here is CATSRDRYGSGVDTQYF. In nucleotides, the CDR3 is TGTGCCACCAGCAGAGATCGATACGGGAGTGGAGTGGATACGCAGTATTTT.

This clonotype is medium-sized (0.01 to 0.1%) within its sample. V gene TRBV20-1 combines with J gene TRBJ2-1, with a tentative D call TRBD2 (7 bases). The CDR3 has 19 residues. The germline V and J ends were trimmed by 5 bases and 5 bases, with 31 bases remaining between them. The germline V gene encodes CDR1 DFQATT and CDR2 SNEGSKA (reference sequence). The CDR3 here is CSAAGLVSSWGGADNEQFF. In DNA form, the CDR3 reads TGCAGTGCTGCCGGTCTCGTCTCATCGTGGGGGGGGGCCGACAATGAGCAGTTCTTC.

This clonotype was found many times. The CDR3 coding sequence is TGCAGTGCTCCGGACATCCGCTATGGCTACACCTTC. This sequence encodes CSAPDIRYGYTF. This chain links TRBV20-1 with TRBJ1-2, with D possibly TRBD1 on 5 matching bases. Germline V gene data show CDR1 as DFQATT and CDR2 as SNEGSKA (reference sequence). Trimming removed 5 bases at V and 4 bases at J, with 11 bases between. The CDR3 extends over 12 amino acids.

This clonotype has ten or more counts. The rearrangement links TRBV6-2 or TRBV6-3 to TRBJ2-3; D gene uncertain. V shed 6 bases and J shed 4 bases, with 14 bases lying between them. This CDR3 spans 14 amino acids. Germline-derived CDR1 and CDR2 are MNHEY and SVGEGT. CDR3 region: CASSRVTGADTQYF. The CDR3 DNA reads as TGTGCCAGCAGCAGAGTAACGGGTGCAGATACGCAGTATTTT.

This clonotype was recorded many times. The chain's CDR3 is CSAQRQGAYEQYF. The CDR3 nucleotides read TGCAGTGCTCAAAGACAGGGGGCGTACGAGCAGTACTTC. This chain connects TRBV20-1 to TRBJ2-7; the match to TRBD1 covers 10 bases. Germline CDR1 is DFQATT and CDR2 is SNEGSKA (reference sequence). This CDR3 comprises 13 residues. The V gene end was trimmed by 5 bases and the J gene end by 4 bases; junction bases not matched to a gene: 5.

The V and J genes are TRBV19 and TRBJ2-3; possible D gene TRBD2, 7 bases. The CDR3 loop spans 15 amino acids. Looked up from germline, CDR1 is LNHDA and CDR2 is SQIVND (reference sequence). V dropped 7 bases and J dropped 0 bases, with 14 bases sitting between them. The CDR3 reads CASTRGAPSTDTQYF. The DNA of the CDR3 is TGTGCCAGTACTCGGGGGGCTCCTAGCACAGATACGCAGTATTTT. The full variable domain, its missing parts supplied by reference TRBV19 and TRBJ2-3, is DGGITQSPKYLFRKEGQNVTLSCEQNLNHDAMYWYRQDPGQGLRLIYYSQIVNDFQKGDIAEGYSVSREKKESFPLTVTSAQKNPTAFYLCASTRGAPSTDTQYFGPGTRLTVL.

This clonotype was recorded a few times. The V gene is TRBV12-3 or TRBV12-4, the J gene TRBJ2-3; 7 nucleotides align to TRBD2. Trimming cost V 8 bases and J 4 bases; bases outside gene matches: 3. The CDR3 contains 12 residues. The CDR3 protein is CASCGLADTQYF. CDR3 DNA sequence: TGTGCCAGCTGCGGACTAGCAGATACGCAGTATTTT.

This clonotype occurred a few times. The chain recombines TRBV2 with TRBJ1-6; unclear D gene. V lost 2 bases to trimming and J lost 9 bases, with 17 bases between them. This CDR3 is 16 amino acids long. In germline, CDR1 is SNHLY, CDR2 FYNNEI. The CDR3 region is CASSEWRAKMGSPLHF. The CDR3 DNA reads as TGTGCCAGCAGTGAATGGAGGGCAAAAATGGGTTCACCCCTCCACTTT.

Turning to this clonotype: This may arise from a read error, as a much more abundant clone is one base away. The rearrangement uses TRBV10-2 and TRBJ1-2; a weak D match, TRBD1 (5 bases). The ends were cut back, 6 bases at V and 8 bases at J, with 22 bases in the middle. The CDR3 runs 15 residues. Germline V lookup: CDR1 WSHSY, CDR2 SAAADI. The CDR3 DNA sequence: TGCGCCAGCAGCGAAGAACTATCGGGGCAGATAGGCTACACCTTC. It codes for CASSEELSGQIGYTF.

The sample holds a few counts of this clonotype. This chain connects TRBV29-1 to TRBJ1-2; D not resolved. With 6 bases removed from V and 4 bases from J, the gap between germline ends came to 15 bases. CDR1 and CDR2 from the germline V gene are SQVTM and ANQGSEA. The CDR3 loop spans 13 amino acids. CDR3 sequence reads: CSVSEVGSYGYTF. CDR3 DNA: TGCAGCGTGAGTGAGGTCGGGTCCTATGGCTACACCTTC.

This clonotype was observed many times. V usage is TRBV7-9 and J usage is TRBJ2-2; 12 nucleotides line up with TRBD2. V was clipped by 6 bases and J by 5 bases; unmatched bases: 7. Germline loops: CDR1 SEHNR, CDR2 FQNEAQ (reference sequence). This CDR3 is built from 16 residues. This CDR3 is CASSLAGGPRTGELFF. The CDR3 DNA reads TGTGCCAGCAGTCTAGCGGGAGGGCCGAGGACCGGGGAGCTGTTTTTT.

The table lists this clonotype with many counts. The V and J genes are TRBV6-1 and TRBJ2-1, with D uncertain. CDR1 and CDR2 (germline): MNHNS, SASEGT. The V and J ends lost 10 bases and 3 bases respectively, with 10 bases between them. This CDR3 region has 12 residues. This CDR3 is CATIRSYNEQFF. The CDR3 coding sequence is TGTGCCACCATTCGTAGCTACAATGAGCAGTTCTTC.

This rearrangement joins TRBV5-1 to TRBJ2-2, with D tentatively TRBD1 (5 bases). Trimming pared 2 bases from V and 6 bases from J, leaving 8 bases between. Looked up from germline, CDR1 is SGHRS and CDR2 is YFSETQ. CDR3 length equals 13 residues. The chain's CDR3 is CASSFLGPGELFF. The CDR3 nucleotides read TGCGCCAGCAGCTTTTTGGGGCCCGGGGAGCTGTTTTTT.

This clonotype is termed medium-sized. CDR3 sequence reads: CAYLETGGSNYGYTF. CDR3 coding DNA: TGTGCTTACCTGGAGACAGGGGGATCTAACTATGGCTACACCTTC. This sequence joins TRBV7-9 and TRBJ1-2; the match to TRBD1 covers 9 bases. CDR1 and CDR2 from the germline V gene are SEHNR and FQNEAQ (reference sequence). The CDR3 has 15 amino acids.

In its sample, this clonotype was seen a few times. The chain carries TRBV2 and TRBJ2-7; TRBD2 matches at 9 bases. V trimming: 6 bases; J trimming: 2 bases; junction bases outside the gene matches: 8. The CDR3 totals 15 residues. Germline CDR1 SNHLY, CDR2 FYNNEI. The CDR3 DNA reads TGTGCCAGCAGCCTAGGGGCTAGCGGGACCTACGAGCAGTACTTC. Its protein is CASSLGASGTYEQYF.

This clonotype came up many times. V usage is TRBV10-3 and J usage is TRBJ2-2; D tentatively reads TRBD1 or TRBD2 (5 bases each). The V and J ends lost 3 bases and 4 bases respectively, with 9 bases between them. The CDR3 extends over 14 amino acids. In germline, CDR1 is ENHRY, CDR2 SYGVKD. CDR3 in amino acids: CAISDGTVTGELFF. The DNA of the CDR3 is TGTGCCATCAGTGATGGGACGGTCACCGGGGAGCTGTTTTTT.

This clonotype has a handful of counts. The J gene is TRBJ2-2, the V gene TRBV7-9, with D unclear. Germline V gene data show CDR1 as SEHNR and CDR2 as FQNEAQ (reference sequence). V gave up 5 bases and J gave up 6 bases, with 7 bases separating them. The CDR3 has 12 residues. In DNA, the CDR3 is TGTGCCAGCAGCGAAAGTCCCGGGGAGCTGTTTTTT. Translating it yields CASSESPGELFF.

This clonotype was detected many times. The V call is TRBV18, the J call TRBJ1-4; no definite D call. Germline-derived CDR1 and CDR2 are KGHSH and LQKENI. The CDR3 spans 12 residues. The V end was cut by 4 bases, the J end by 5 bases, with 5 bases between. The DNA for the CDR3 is TGTGCCAGCTCACGATCAAATGAAAAACTGTTTTTT. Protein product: CASSRSNEKLFF.

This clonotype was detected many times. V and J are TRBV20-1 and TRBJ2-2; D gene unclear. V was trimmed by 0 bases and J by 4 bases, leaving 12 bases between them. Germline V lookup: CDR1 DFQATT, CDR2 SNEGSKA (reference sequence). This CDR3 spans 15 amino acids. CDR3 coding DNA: TGCAGTGCTAGAGATTCGTGGGTCCGCACCGGGGAGCTGTTTTTT. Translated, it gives CSARDSWVRTGELFF.

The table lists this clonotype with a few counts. The CDR3 DNA follows: TGCGCCAGCAGCTTGGTTCCAGGGGCCTCCTACGAGGCCTACGAGCAGTACTTC. Amino acids: CASSLVPGASYEAYEQYF. The chain couples TRBV5-1 to TRBJ2-7, with D possibly TRBD1 on 6 matching bases. Looked up from germline, CDR1 is SGHRS and CDR2 is YFSETQ. Trimming took off 0 bases at V and 2 bases at J, with 21 bases between the two ends. The CDR3 covers 18 residues.

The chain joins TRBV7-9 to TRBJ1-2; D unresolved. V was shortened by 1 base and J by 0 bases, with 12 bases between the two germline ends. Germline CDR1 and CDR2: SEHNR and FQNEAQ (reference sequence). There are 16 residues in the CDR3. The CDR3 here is CASSLVSGTTNYGYTF. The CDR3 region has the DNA TGTGCCAGCAGCTTAGTTTCTGGCACCACTAACTATGGCTACACCTTC. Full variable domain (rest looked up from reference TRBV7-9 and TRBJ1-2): DTGVSQNPRHKITKRGQNVTFRCDPISEHNRLYWYRQTLGQGPEFLTYFQNEAQLEKSRLLSDRFSAERPKGSFSTLEIQRTEQGDSAMYLCASSLVSGTTNYGYTFGSGTRLTVV.